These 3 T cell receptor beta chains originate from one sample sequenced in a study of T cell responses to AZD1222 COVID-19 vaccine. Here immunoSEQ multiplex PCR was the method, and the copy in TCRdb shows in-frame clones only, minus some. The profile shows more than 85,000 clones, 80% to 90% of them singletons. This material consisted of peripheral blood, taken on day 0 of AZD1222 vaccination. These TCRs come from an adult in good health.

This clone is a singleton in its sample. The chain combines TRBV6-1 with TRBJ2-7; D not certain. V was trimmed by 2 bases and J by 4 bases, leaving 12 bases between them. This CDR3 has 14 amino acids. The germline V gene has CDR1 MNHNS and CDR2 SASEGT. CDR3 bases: TGTGCCAGCAGTGAATCACCAGTCGGGTACGAGCAGTACTTC. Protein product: CASSESPVGYEQYF.

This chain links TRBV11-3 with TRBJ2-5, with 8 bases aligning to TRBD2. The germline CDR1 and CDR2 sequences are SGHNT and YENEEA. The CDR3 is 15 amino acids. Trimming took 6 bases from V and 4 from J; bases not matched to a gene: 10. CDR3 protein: CASSPGRAPSETQYF. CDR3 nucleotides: TGTGCCAGCAGTCCCGGGAGGGCCCCCTCAGAGACCCAGTACTTC.

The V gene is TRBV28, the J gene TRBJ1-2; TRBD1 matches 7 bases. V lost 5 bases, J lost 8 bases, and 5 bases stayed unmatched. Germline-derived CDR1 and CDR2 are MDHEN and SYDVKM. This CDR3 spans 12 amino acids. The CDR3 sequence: CASSPYRGGYTF. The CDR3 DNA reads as TGTGCCAGCAGTCCTTACAGGGGCGGCTACACCTTC.